The rows below give T cell receptor beta chains drawn from one sample of a study of T cell responses to AZD1222 COVID-19 vaccine. Using immunoSEQ multiplex PCR, the repertoire was profiled, and TCRdb retains in-frame clones only, with some absent. The table lists roughly 150,000 clones, about nine tenths of them singletons, with 3% to 4% in the top ten. Sequencing was performed on peripheral blood, taken on day 0 of MenACWY control vaccination. These TCRs come from an adult in good health. The CDR3 runs from the conserved cysteine through the conserved F or W. A D gene is named only where the DNA matches it firmly. Clone size is not always given. Where it is, it says once, few, many or a class for expanded clones.

J gene: TRBJ2-3
D gene: NA
clone size: few
V gene: TRBV24-1
CDR3 DNA: TGTGCCACCAGTGATTTAAGGGCCGGGGGCACAGATACGCAGTATTTT
CDR3 protein: CATSDLRAGGTDTQYF

J gene: TRBJ2-2
D gene: NA
clone size: NA
V gene: TRBV30
CDR3 DNA: TGTGCCTTTTATGGGGACGGCACCGGGGAGCTGTTTTTT
CDR3 protein: CAFYGDGTGELFF

J gene: TRBJ2-1
D gene: NA
clone size: once
V gene: TRBV21-1
CDR3 DNA: TGTGCCAGCAGCTCCCGTGTGGCCTCGAGCTCCTACAATGAGCAGTTCTTC
CDR3 protein: CASSSRVASSSYNEQFF

J gene: TRBJ2-7
D gene: NA
clone size: NA
V gene: TRBV28
CDR3 DNA: TGTGCCAGCAGTTTTAGCAGGCCGTCCCCCTACGAGCAGTACTTC
CDR3 protein: CASSFSRPSPYEQYF

J gene: TRBJ2-3
D gene: NA
clone size: NA
V gene: TRBV6-5
CDR3 DNA: TGTGCCAGCAGTTACTCCTTCGGAGCAGATACGCAGTATTTT
CDR3 protein: CASSYSFGADTQYF

J gene: TRBJ2-1
D gene: TRBD1
clone size: once
V gene: TRBV2
CDR3 DNA: TGTGCCAGCAGCGCGGGACAGGGGGGCAATGAGCAGTTCTTC
CDR3 protein: CASSAGQGGNEQFF

J gene: TRBJ2-1
D gene: NA
clone size: NA
V gene: TRBV12-3/TRBV12-4
CDR3 DNA: TGTGCCAGCCTCAGGGTCAATGAGCAGTTCTTC
CDR3 protein: CASLRVNEQFF

J gene: TRBJ2-7
D gene: NA
clone size: NA
V gene: TRBV29-1
CDR3 DNA: TGCAGCGTTGAAGCGGCAGGATCCTACGAGCAGTACTTC
CDR3 protein: CSVEAAGSYEQYF

J gene: TRBJ2-7
D gene: NA
clone size: NA
V gene: TRBV10-2
CDR3 DNA: TGCGCCAGCAGTGAGTCGATAGGGTTTCACGAGCAGTACTTC
CDR3 protein: CASSESIGFHEQYF

J gene: TRBJ1-1
D gene: NA
clone size: NA
V gene: TRBV9
CDR3 DNA: TGTGCCAGCAGCGGGTCCCCGACCAGAAACACTGAAGCTTTCTTT
CDR3 protein: CASSGSPTRNTEAFF

J gene: TRBJ2-1
D gene: NA
clone size: once
V gene: TRBV21-1
CDR3 DNA: TGTGCCAGCAGCGACAGGCTAGGGGTCTACAACCTTAGTGAGCAGTTCTTC
CDR3 protein: CASSDRLGVYNLSEQFF

J gene: TRBJ2-1
D gene: NA
clone size: NA
V gene: TRBV5-1
CDR3 DNA: TGCGCCAGCAGCTTGGTTCGTCAGCACAATGAGCAGTTCTTC
CDR3 protein: CASSLVRQHNEQFF

J gene: TRBJ1-1
D gene: NA
clone size: NA
V gene: TRBV18
CDR3 DNA: TGTGCCAGCTCACCGCAAGACACTGAAGCTTTCTTT
CDR3 protein: CASSPQDTEAFF

J gene: TRBJ2-1
D gene: TRBD1
clone size: NA
V gene: TRBV19
CDR3 DNA: TGTGCCAGTAGTTTTACAGGGGGCTCCTACAATGAGCAGTTCTTC
CDR3 protein: CASSFTGGSYNEQFF

J gene: TRBJ1-2
D gene: NA
clone size: NA
V gene: TRBV19
CDR3 DNA: TGTGCCAGTAGTATGGGCTATGGCTACACCTTC
CDR3 protein: CASSMGYGYTF

J gene: TRBJ2-2
D gene: TRBD2
clone size: NA
V gene: TRBV5-1
CDR3 DNA: TGCGCCAGCAGCTCACTAGCGGGAAACACCGGGGAGCTGTTTTTT
CDR3 protein: CASSSLAGNTGELFF

J gene: TRBJ1-6
D gene: NA
clone size: few
V gene: TRBV4-3
CDR3 DNA: TGCGCCAGCAGCCAAGAAGGCCCGCTGAATTCACCCCTCCACTTT
CDR3 protein: CASSQEGPLNSPLHF

J gene: TRBJ1-1
D gene: NA
clone size: NA
V gene: TRBV19
CDR3 DNA: TGTGCCAGTAGTATAAAGGCAGAGAACACTGAAGCTTTCTTT
CDR3 protein: CASSIKAENTEAFF

J gene: TRBJ2-2
D gene: NA
clone size: once
V gene: TRBV5-4
CDR3 DNA: TGTGCCAGCAGCGCTGGATCGGACAGGAACACCGGGGAGCTGTTTTTT
CDR3 protein: CASSAGSDRNTGELFF

J gene: TRBJ1-1
D gene: NA
clone size: once
V gene: TRBV25-1
CDR3 DNA: TGTGCCAGCAGTGAAAGGGGGAACACTGAAGCTTTCTTT
CDR3 protein: CASSERGNTEAFF

J gene: TRBJ2-7
D gene: NA
clone size: NA
V gene: TRBV5-5
CDR3 DNA: TGTGCCAGCAGCTTGGGTCCGGGAAACGAGCAGTACTTC
CDR3 protein: CASSLGPGNEQYF

J gene: TRBJ1-1
D gene: TRBD1
clone size: NA
V gene: TRBV29-1
CDR3 DNA: TGCAGCGTTGTAAAGGGACAGGGCACTGAAGCTTTCTTT
CDR3 protein: CSVVKGQGTEAFF

J gene: TRBJ1-6
D gene: NA
clone size: NA
V gene: TRBV14
CDR3 DNA: TGTGCCAGCAGCCTAGGAGGCAATTCACCCCTCCACTTT
CDR3 protein: CASSLGGNSPLHF

J gene: TRBJ2-1
D gene: NA
clone size: NA
V gene: TRBV7-3
CDR3 DNA: TGTGCCAGCAGCTTTACAGTGTACAATGAGCAGTTCTTC
CDR3 protein: CASSFTVYNEQFF

J gene: TRBJ1-5
D gene: NA
clone size: NA
V gene: TRBV7-2
CDR3 DNA: TGTGCCAGCAGCTTACTGGTGTCAACCTATCAGCCCCAGCATTTT
CDR3 protein: CASSLLVSTYQPQHF

J gene: TRBJ2-2
D gene: NA
clone size: NA
V gene: TRBV27
CDR3 DNA: TGTGCCAGCAGTTTAAGGGCTAACACCGGGGAGCTGTTTTTT
CDR3 protein: CASSLRANTGELFF

J gene: TRBJ2-3
D gene: TRBD2
clone size: few
V gene: TRBV6-1
CDR3 DNA: TGTGCCAGCAGTGAATGGGGAGGGGATACGCAGTATTTT
CDR3 protein: CASSEWGGDTQYF

J gene: TRBJ2-3
D gene: NA
clone size: NA
V gene: TRBV28
CDR3 DNA: TGTGCCAGCAGTTTGAGCTCCAGCGGGCAAGCAGATACGCAGTATTTT
CDR3 protein: CASSLSSSGQADTQYF

J gene: TRBJ1-2
D gene: NA
clone size: NA
V gene: TRBV28
CDR3 DNA: TGTGCCAGCAGTAAGCAGGCGGGCTATGGCTACACCTTC
CDR3 protein: CASSKQAGYGYTF

J gene: TRBJ2-1
D gene: TRBD1
clone size: once
V gene: TRBV9
CDR3 DNA: TGTGCCAGCAGCGTCAGGGGGCAAACCTACAATGAGCAGTTCTTC
CDR3 protein: CASSVRGQTYNEQFF

J gene: TRBJ1-6
D gene: TRBD1
clone size: few
V gene: TRBV9
CDR3 DNA: TGTGCCAGCAGCAGGAATACCGGGACAGATAATTCACCCCTCCACTTT
CDR3 protein: CASSRNTGTDNSPLHF

J gene: TRBJ1-2
D gene: NA
clone size: once
V gene: TRBV25-1
CDR3 DNA: TGTGCCAGCAGTGGCGAACCGACGGGCTATGGCTACACCTTC
CDR3 protein: CASSGEPTGYGYTF

J gene: TRBJ1-1
D gene: TRBD1
clone size: NA
V gene: TRBV18
CDR3 DNA: TGTGCCAGCTCACCCGTGGACAGGGGGCAAAACACTGAAGCTTTCTTT
CDR3 protein: CASSPVDRGQNTEAFF

J gene: TRBJ2-1
D gene: TRBD2
clone size: NA
V gene: TRBV4-2
CDR3 DNA: TGTGCCAGCAGCCAGCCGGGACTAGCGGACTCCTACAATGAGCAGTTCTTC
CDR3 protein: CASSQPGLADSYNEQFF

J gene: TRBJ1-3
D gene: NA
clone size: NA
V gene: TRBV9
CDR3 DNA: TGTGCCAGCAGCGCGGACACAGGGCTTGTTACTGGAAACACCATATATTTT
CDR3 protein: CASSADTGLVTGNTIYF